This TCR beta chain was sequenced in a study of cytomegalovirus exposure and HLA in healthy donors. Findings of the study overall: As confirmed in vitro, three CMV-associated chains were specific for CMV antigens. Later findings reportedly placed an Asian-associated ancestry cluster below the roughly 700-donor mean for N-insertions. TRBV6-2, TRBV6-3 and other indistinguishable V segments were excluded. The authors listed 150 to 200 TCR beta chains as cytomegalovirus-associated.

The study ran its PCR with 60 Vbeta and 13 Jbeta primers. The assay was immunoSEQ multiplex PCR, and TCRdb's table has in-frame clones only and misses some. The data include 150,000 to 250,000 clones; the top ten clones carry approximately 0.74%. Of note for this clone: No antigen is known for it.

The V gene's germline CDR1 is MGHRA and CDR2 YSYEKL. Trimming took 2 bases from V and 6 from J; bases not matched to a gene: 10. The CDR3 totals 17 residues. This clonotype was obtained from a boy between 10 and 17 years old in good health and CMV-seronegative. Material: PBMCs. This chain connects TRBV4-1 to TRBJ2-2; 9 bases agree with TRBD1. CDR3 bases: TGCGCCAGCAGCCAAAGGGGGGACAGGGACTCTGCCGGGGAGCTGTTTTTT. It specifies CASSQRGDRDSAGELFF.